The rows below give T cell receptor beta chains drawn from one sample of a study of blood T cell repertoires in COVID-19. Repertoires were generated with immunoSEQ multiplex PCR, while TCRdb's copy carries only in-frame clones and drops some. The repertoire holds hundreds of thousands of clones, more than 75% seen once, with roughly 4.5% in the top ten. Sequencing used peripheral blood. Receptors were obtained from a man over 45 with acute or convalescent COVID-19. CDR3s include the opening cysteine and the closing phenylalanine or tryptophan. The D gene is left open where the match is weak. Expanded clones are given a class, and other clones once, few, many or no size at all.

CDR3 DNA: TGTGCCATCAGTCACGGGACAGGGAATATTGGGGGAGAGACCCAGTACTTC; CDR3 protein: CAISHGTGNIGGETQYF; clone size: -; D gene: TRBD1; J gene: TRBJ2-5; V gene: TRBV10-3
CDR3 DNA: TGTGCCAGTAGTATGACAGGAAAAAGGACTGAAGCTTTCTTT; CDR3 protein: CASSMTGKRTEAFF; clone size: -; D gene: -; J gene: TRBJ1-1; V gene: TRBV19
CDR3 DNA: TGTGCCAGCAGCCAGCAGACAGCCTCATCTGGAAACACCATATATTTT; CDR3 protein: CASSQQTASSGNTIYF; clone size: -; D gene: -; J gene: TRBJ1-3; V gene: TRBV7-9
CDR3 DNA: TGTGCCAGCAGTAGAGCGCAGGGGGCTTATGGCTACACCTTC; CDR3 protein: CASSRAQGAYGYTF; clone size: few; D gene: TRBD1; J gene: TRBJ1-2; V gene: TRBV6-5
CDR3 DNA: TGTGCCAGCAGCTTGCACCGGGAAAATAATTCACCCCTCCACTTT; CDR3 protein: CASSLHRENNSPLHF; clone size: -; D gene: -; J gene: TRBJ1-6; V gene: TRBV7-9
CDR3 DNA: TGTGCCAGCAGCTTTTATAGCAATCAGCCCCAGCATTTT; CDR3 protein: CASSFYSNQPQHF; clone size: -; D gene: -; J gene: TRBJ1-5; V gene: TRBV11-2
CDR3 DNA: TGCGCCAGCATAGCTGGCCCCGGGACAGGGACCTACGAGCAGTACTTC; CDR3 protein: CASIAGPGTGTYEQYF; clone size: -; D gene: TRBD1; J gene: TRBJ2-7; V gene: TRBV5-1
CDR3 DNA: TGCAGTGCTTTCCGCGGCGGCTACACCTTC; CDR3 protein: CSAFRGGYTF; clone size: -; D gene: -; J gene: TRBJ1-2; V gene: TRBV20-1
CDR3 DNA: TGTGCCAGCAGCCAAGGGGACAGGGGATATGGCTACACCTTC; CDR3 protein: CASSQGDRGYGYTF; clone size: -; D gene: TRBD1; J gene: TRBJ1-2; V gene: TRBV4-2
CDR3 DNA: TGTGCCAGCAGCCAAGACAGGAGCGGGGGGTTAGTAGATACGCAGTATTTT; CDR3 protein: CASSQDRSGGLVDTQYF; clone size: -; D gene: TRBD2; J gene: TRBJ2-3; V gene: TRBV4-2
CDR3 DNA: TGCGCCAGCAGCCCACTCTTTGGGGCCAGGGGTGTTCGCACTGAAGCTTTCTTT; CDR3 protein: CASSPLFGARGVRTEAFF; clone size: -; D gene: -; J gene: TRBJ1-1; V gene: TRBV4-1
CDR3 DNA: TGTGCCAGCAGTAGAAGCGCCTGGTACCAAGAGACCCAGTACTTC; CDR3 protein: CASSRSAWYQETQYF; clone size: few; D gene: -; J gene: TRBJ2-5; V gene: TRBV25-1
CDR3 DNA: TGTGCCAGCAGCCAAGGGCCCTTTAATTCACCCCTCCACTTT; CDR3 protein: CASSQGPFNSPLHF; clone size: -; D gene: -; J gene: TRBJ1-6; V gene: TRBV16
CDR3 DNA: TGTGCCAGCAGCCCACACACCATGAACACTGAAGCTTTCTTT; CDR3 protein: CASSPHTMNTEAFF; clone size: -; D gene: -; J gene: TRBJ1-1; V gene: TRBV11-1
CDR3 DNA: TGTGCCAGCAGTGAGGACAGGGGATCCCATCAGCCCCAGCATTTT; CDR3 protein: CASSEDRGSHQPQHF; clone size: -; D gene: TRBD1; J gene: TRBJ1-5; V gene: TRBV6-1
CDR3 DNA: TGCAGCGTTGGACAGGGTAGGGAGACCCAGTACTTC; CDR3 protein: CSVGQGRETQYF; clone size: -; D gene: TRBD1; J gene: TRBJ2-5; V gene: TRBV29-1
CDR3 DNA: TGCGCCTCAAAGGGGGCGGGAGAGCAGTACTTC; CDR3 protein: CASKGAGEQYF; clone size: -; D gene: -; J gene: TRBJ2-7; V gene: TRBV29-1
CDR3 DNA: TGTGCCAGCAGTGGACAGCCCACAGATACGCAGTATTTT; CDR3 protein: CASSGQPTDTQYF; clone size: -; D gene: -; J gene: TRBJ2-3; V gene: TRBV2
CDR3 DNA: TGTGCCAGCAGCCCTCCGGGACTAGTAGCTTTCTTT; CDR3 protein: CASSPPGLVAFF; clone size: -; D gene: -; J gene: TRBJ1-1; V gene: TRBV7-8
CDR3 DNA: TGCGCCAGCAGCCAAGTACAGGGGGCGGGGGAGCAGTACTTC; CDR3 protein: CASSQVQGAGEQYF; clone size: few; D gene: TRBD1; J gene: TRBJ2-7; V gene: TRBV4-1